This T cell receptor (beta chain) was documented in a study of blood T cell repertoires in COVID-19. The assay was immunoSEQ multiplex PCR, and TCRdb's table has in-frame clones only and misses some. The profile covers around 480,000 clones, with approximately 86% appearing a single time and around 0.7% taken by the ten largest. V lost 3 bases to trimming and J lost 3 bases, with 9 bases between them. CDR1 and CDR2 from the germline V gene are MNHEY and SMNVEV (reference sequence). The CDR3 has 14 residues. Sequencing was done on a sample of PBMCs or T cells enriched from blood (not recorded which). The rearrangement links TRBV27 to TRBJ1-5; D gene uncertain. The sequence came from a woman aged 18-29 years who had recovered from COVID-19. CDR3 nucleotides: TGTGCCAGCAGTTTTGGGAGGCCCAATCAGCCCCAGCATTTT. Translation gives CASSFGRPNQPQHF.